These 16 T cell receptor beta chains were sequenced from one sample in a study of shared clonotypes between healthy human individuals. Sequencing was performed with immunoSEQ multiplex PCR; in TCRdb, only in-frame clones are kept and a portion is missing. The sample carries fewer than 700,000 clones, around 96% recorded once. As defined, naive CD8 cells were CD45RO-negative and positively selected for CCR7, with terminally differentiated effector memory CD45RA+ cells excluded. Sample: naive CD8+ T cells sorted from blood. These receptors all stem from a woman under 40 in good health.

In this sample, this clone turned up once. The chain carries TRBV27 and TRBJ2-1; TRBD1 agrees at 10 bases. The CDR3 consists of 13 residues. After removal of 6 bases from V and 13 bases from J, the junction contained 9 bases not matched to a gene. The V gene's germline CDR1 is MNHEY and CDR2 SMNVEV (reference sequence). The CDR3 sequence is CASRLMTGGIQFF. Here the CDR3 DNA reads TGTGCCAGCAGACTAATGACAGGGGGCATACAGTTCTTC.

The chain has TRBV28 and TRBJ2-1; 7 nucleotides line up with TRBD2. Trimming removed 7 bases from V and 4 bases from J; junction bases left unmatched: 10. The CDR3 extends over 15 amino acids. Per germline, CDR1 MDHEN and CDR2 SYDVKM. The CDR3 here is CASMLLGGVYNEQFF. As DNA, the CDR3 is TGTGCCAGCATGTTATTGGGGGGGGTTTACAATGAGCAGTTCTTC.

Only one count was recorded for this clone. The genes are TRBV5-1 and TRBJ2-1; 10 bases fit TRBD2. The germline V gene encodes CDR1 SGHRS and CDR2 YFSETQ. The junction had 1 base not matched to a gene; V was cut back by 0 bases and J by 4 bases. This CDR3 has 15 residues. CDR3 in amino acids: CASSLASGGYNEQFF. In nucleotides, the CDR3 is TGCGCCAGCAGCTTGGCTAGCGGGGGATACAATGAGCAGTTCTTC.

This chain uses TRBV5-6 with TRBJ1-1; D might be TRBD1 (5 bases). Looked up from germline, CDR1 is SGHDT and CDR2 is YYEEEE. The germline V and J ends were trimmed by 4 bases and 6 bases, with 31 bases remaining between them. The CDR3 extends over 19 amino acids. The CDR3 coding sequence is TGTGCCAGCAGCCAGTGGGGATACCCGGGACCTCAGGCTAGGGCTGAAGCTTTCTTT. Protein: CASSQWGYPGPQARAEAFF. Variable domain in full (rest from reference TRBV5-6 and TRBJ1-1): DAGVTQSPTHLIKTRGQQVTLRCSPKSGHDTVSWYQQALGQGPQFIFQYYEEEERQRGNFPDRFSGHQFPNYSSELNVNALLLGDSALYLCASSQWGYPGPQARAEAFFGQGTRLTVV.

CDR3 nucleotides: TGTGCCAGTAGTGGACAGGACCGGGCAAACACCATATATTTT. Its protein is CASSGQDRANTIYF. The chain carries TRBV19 and TRBJ1-3; 7 positions match TRBD1. The CDR3 consists of 14 residues. CDR1 is LNHDA and CDR2 is SQIVND in the germline V gene (reference sequence). V lost 5 bases and J lost 6; bases outside the gene matches: 7. Drawing the rest from reference TRBV19 and TRBJ1-3, the complete variable domain is DGGITQSPKYLFRKEGQNVTLSCEQNLNHDAMYWYRQDPGQGLRLIYYSQIVNDFQKGDIAEGYSVSREKKESFPLTVTSAQKNPTAFYLCASSGQDRANTIYFGEGSWLTVV.

The chain has TRBV11-3 and TRBJ2-2; D unresolved. Germline V gives CDR1 SGHNT, CDR2 YENEEA. The CDR3 sequence is 13 residues long. The V and J ends lost 1 base and 7 bases respectively, with 7 bases between them. The CDR3 sequence is CASSLGVHGELFF. The CDR3 DNA reads as TGTGCCAGCAGCTTAGGGGTCCACGGGGAGCTGTTTTTT.

This clone has only one observation. This chain uses TRBV5-1 with TRBJ2-7; D call uncertain. CDR3 length equals 15 residues. Trimming cost V 2 bases and J 0 bases, with 12 bases left between them. Germline V CDR1 and CDR2: SGHRS, YFSETQ. The CDR3 here is CASSFETPSSYEQYF. The CDR3 DNA follows: TGCGCCAGCAGCTTCGAGACCCCAAGCTCCTACGAGCAGTACTTC.

The chain has TRBV7-9 and TRBJ2-1; TRBD1 might be the D (6 bases). CDR3 length equals 13 residues. Trimming took off 1 base at V and 10 bases at J, with 11 bases between the two ends. Germline assignment: CDR1 SEHNR and CDR2 FQNEAQ (reference sequence). CDR3 sequence (DNA): TGTGCCAGCAGCTTAGACACTAGGGGGGAGCAGTTCTTC. Its protein is CASSLDTRGEQFF.

J is TRBJ2-7 and V is TRBV4-1; D unresolved. The V and J ends lost 3 bases and 2 bases respectively, with 11 bases between them. The CDR3 is 14 residues long. Germline-derived CDR1 and CDR2 are MGHRA and YSYEKL. In nucleotides, the CDR3 is TGCGCCAGCAGCCACGGACGTGGGCCCTACGAGCAGTACTTC. This translates into CASSHGRGPYEQYF.

The V call is TRBV6-5, the J call TRBJ2-5; D is perhaps TRBD1 (5 bases). The CDR3 is 15 residues long. Germline lookup yields CDR1 MNHEY and CDR2 SVGAGI. V lost 0 bases and J lost 1, with 9 bases in between. CDR3 region: CASSYSGQAQETQYF. DNA of the CDR3: TGTGCCAGCAGTTACTCGGGGCAGGCCCAAGAGACCCAGTACTTC.

The chain employs TRBV28 and TRBJ2-1; 8 nucleotides agree with TRBD2. CDR3 length equals 19 residues. In germline, CDR1 is MDHEN, CDR2 SYDVKM. After removal of 2 bases from V and 4 bases from J, the junction contained 16 bases not matched to a gene. The CDR3: CASSLPTGGTSGSYNEQFF. The CDR3 bases are TGTGCCAGCAGTTTACCAACCGGGGGAACTAGCGGATCATACAATGAGCAGTTCTTC.

The rearrangement uses TRBV27 and TRBJ2-4; maybe TRBD2 (6 bases). Germline V CDR1 and CDR2: MNHEY, SMNVEV (reference sequence). V shed 4 bases and J shed 5 bases, with 15 bases lying between them. CDR3 length: 15 residues. CDR3 region: CASSSHPGGQNIQYF. CDR3 nucleotide sequence: TGTGCCAGCAGTTCGCACCCCGGGGGTCAAAACATTCAGTACTTC.

The chain combines TRBV6-1 with TRBJ1-2; D is possibly TRBD1 (5 bases). This CDR3 has 14 residues. Between the trimmed V and J ends, which lost 3 bases and 5 bases, there was a span of 13 bases. Germline assignment: CDR1 MNHNS and CDR2 SASEGT. The CDR3 sequence: CASSDLTGEYGYTF. The DNA of the CDR3 is TGTGCCAGCAGTGATTTAACAGGCGAATATGGCTACACCTTC.

To note about this clone: Other DNA sequences of this sample code for an identical CDR3. The chain carries TRBV7-9 and TRBJ2-3, with D tentatively TRBD2 (6 bases). V shed 0 bases and J shed 2 bases, with 9 bases lying between them. CDR1 and CDR2 from the germline V gene are SEHNR and FQNEAQ (reference sequence). The CDR3 sequence is 15 residues long. The CDR3 spells CASSLAGGNTDTQYF. CDR3 in DNA: TGTGCCAGCAGCTTAGCGGGAGGCAACACAGATACGCAGTATTTT. Full variable domain (remainder filled in from reference TRBV7-9 and TRBJ2-3): DTGVSQNPRHKITKRGQNVTFRCDPISEHNRLYWYRQTLGQGPEFLTYFQNEAQLEKSRLLSDRFSAERPKGSFSTLEIQRTEQGDSAMYLCASSLAGGNTDTQYFGPGTRLTVL.

The rearrangement uses TRBV9 and TRBJ1-4; D ambiguous. The CDR3 consists of 15 residues. Germline V lookup: CDR1 SGDLS, CDR2 YYNGEE. Trimming pared 4 bases from V and 2 bases from J, leaving 12 bases between. The CDR3 protein is CASSPYPGTNEKLFF. DNA for the CDR3: TGTGCCAGCAGCCCCTATCCGGGGACTAATGAAAAACTGTTTTTT. Looking up the rest from reference TRBV9 and TRBJ1-4 gives the full variable domain: DSGVTQTPKHLITATGQRVTLRCSPRSGDLSVYWYQQSLDQGLQFLIQYYNGEERAKGNILERFSAQQFPDLHSELNLSSLELGDSALYFCASSPYPGTNEKLFFGSGTQLSVL.

This chain joins TRBV7-2 and TRBJ1-1, with a weak D call TRBD1 (5 bases). The length of the CDR3 is 16 residues. V lost 1 base and J lost 11, with 23 bases in between. Germline values: CDR1 SGHTA, CDR2 FQGNSA. Here the CDR3 DNA reads TGTGCCAGCAGCTTAGGAAAGGGGCTGGGGCCCCTAAGGGCTTTCTTT. Translating gives CASSLGKGLGPLRAFF.